This T cell receptor (beta chain) derives from a study of blood T cell repertoires in COVID-19. Background on the study: Researchers got acute and convalescent COVID-19 samples from the United States, Italy and Spain. T cells, B-cell-depleted T cells, or PBMCs supplied cDNA or gDNA.

This CDR3 comprises 16 residues. The germline CDR1 and CDR2 sequences are LGHNA and YNFKEQ. Trimming took 4 bases from V and 6 from J; bases not matched to a gene: 8. As originally analysed: From reference gene primer amplification, estimates of nucleated cell counts were derived. Only in-frame clones appear in the TCRdb table, and some are missing; sequencing was by immunoSEQ multiplex PCR. D and trimming were read from the DNA, whereas the V and J calls and clone size are those reported in that table. The data show 250,000 or so clones, about 91% seen once. Patients from Seattle were sampled longitudinally, starting during active infection.

The source is a woman in her thirties with COVID-19, enrolled during active disease. V usage is TRBV4-2 and J usage is TRBJ2-1; 11 bases line up with TRBD2. The sequenced material came from peripheral blood. The CDR3 coding sequence is TGTGCCAGCAGCCCCCTGGGACTAGCGGCGATCAATGAGCAGTTCTTC. Translated, it gives CASSPLGLAAINEQFF.